One and the same sample provided the 2 T cell receptor beta chains below, sequenced in a study of CD4+ T cells in melanoma. TCRdb's copy holds only in-frame clones and misses some; the assay was immunoSEQ multiplex PCR. The sample contains more than 8,500 clones, over 55% of which appear only once. The sequenced sample was cells from a culture (not recorded whether cultured in vitro). The receptors derive from a human donor with melanoma.

V is TRBV4-1 and J is TRBJ1-2; a weak D match, TRBD1 (6 bases). The CDR3 length is 15 residues. V was cut by 3 bases and J by 2 bases, with 13 bases left in between. Germline V gene data show CDR1 as MGHRA and CDR2 as YSYEKL. The CDR3 DNA follows: TGCGCCAGCAGCCAGACCGGGACACAGAACTATGGCTACACCTTC. The encoded protein is CASSQTGTQNYGYTF.

This chain joins TRBV4-2 and TRBJ2-5; perhaps TRBD1 as D (6 bases). Trimming removed 4 bases from V and 5 bases from J, with 8 bases in between. CDR3 length equals 12 residues. The germline V gene encodes CDR1 LGHNA and CDR2 YNFKEQ. Here the CDR3 reads CASSRRGETQYF. In DNA, the CDR3 is TGTGCCAGCAGCCGTAGGGGGGAGACCCAGTACTTC.